The 4 T cell receptor beta chains given below trace back to one sample, sequenced in a study of PD-L1 blockade in urothelial cancer. Libraries were prepared by immunoSEQ multiplex PCR; TCRdb keeps only in-frame clonotypes and omits some of them. The sample has 29,000 or so clones, 87% seen once. Sequenced here: PBMCs, sampled around atezolizumab (anti-PD-L1) treatment. All receptors come from a man aged 45-60 years with urothelial cancer.

The chain uses TRBV5-1 and TRBJ1-2; 12 positions agree with TRBD1. This CDR3 is 16 amino acids long. The junction had 9 bases not matched to a gene; V was cut back by 5 bases and J by 4 bases. Looked up from germline, CDR1 is SGHRS and CDR2 is YFSETQ. The CDR3 here is CASRPGTGGPFYGYTF. CDR3 nucleotides: TGCGCCAGCAGGCCCGGGACAGGGGGCCCATTCTATGGCTACACCTTC.

The chain couples TRBV30 to TRBJ1-1, with D possibly TRBD1 on 5 matching bases. The CDR3 is 13 amino acids. Germline CDR1 reads GTSNPN; CDR2 reads SVGIG (reference sequence). V was pared by 0 bases and J by 4 bases, with 9 bases between. The CDR3 is CAWSVAGRTEAFF. The CDR3 DNA sequence: TGTGCCTGGAGTGTCGCAGGGCGCACTGAAGCTTTCTTT. The variable domain in full, with the rest retrieved from reference TRBV30 and TRBJ1-1, is SQTIHQWPATLVQPVGSPLSLECTVEGTSNPNLYWYRQAAGRGLQLLFYSVGIGQISSEVPQNLSASRPQDRQFILSSKKLLLSDSGFYLCAWSVAGRTEAFFGQGTRLTVV.

V usage is TRBV4-1 and J usage is TRBJ2-5; TRBD2 matches at 8 bases. Germline CDR1 and CDR2: MGHRA and YSYEKL. This CDR3 is built from 15 residues. Trimming at V came to 0 bases and at J to 5 bases, leaving 5 bases not matched to a gene. In nucleotides, the CDR3 is TGCGCCAGCAGCCAAGACCTCTCTAGCGGGGAGACCCAGTACTTC. Residues: CASSQDLSSGETQYF.

This clone was observed once. The V gene is TRBV19, the J gene TRBJ2-2; possibly TRBD1 for D (5 bases). CDR1 and CDR2 from the germline V gene are LNHDA and SQIVND (reference sequence). This CDR3 has 15 amino acids. The ends were cut back, 4 bases at V and 0 bases at J, with 9 bases in the middle. As DNA, the CDR3 is TGTGCCAGTAGTACATCCAGGGCGAACACCGGGGAGCTGTTTTTT. It encodes CASSTSRANTGELFF.